This passage covers 31 T cell receptor beta chains from one sample sequenced in a study of blood T cells in healthy people across ages. Combining a sample-barcoded 5' primer with a J-beta primer mix, a second PCR ran for roughly 6 to 12 cycles. In TCRdb, the 5' RACE reads were re-called with MiXCR into one record per CDR3 protein. The repertoire holds around 1.5 million distinct CDR3 sequences, with approximately 59% as singletons. The material sequenced was blood. The receptors come from a man younger than 35 in good health.

The chain employs TRBV9 and TRBJ2-6, with D hard to call. CDR3 length: 20 amino acids. V lost 2 bases and J 0 bases, leaving 21 bases between the germline ends. Germline V gives CDR1 SGDLS, CDR2 YYNGEE. CDR3 in DNA: TGTGCCAGCAGCGTGACATGGGCCCAGAAAACCTACTCTGGGGCCAACGTCCTGACTTTC. It is translated as CASSVTWAQKTYSGANVLTF.

V usage is TRBV4-2 and J usage is TRBJ2-1, with D unclear. The CDR3 loop spans 15 amino acids. Trimming shortened V by 0 bases and J by 8 bases, and 14 bases separated the two germline ends. The germline V gene has CDR1 LGHNA and CDR2 YNFKEQ. The CDR3 DNA follows: TGTGCCAGCAGCCAAGAACAAGACGGGTTCGATGAGCAGTTCTTC. The encoded protein is CASSQEQDGFDEQFF.

The V and J genes are TRBV6-5 and TRBJ2-1; 13 nucleotides line up with TRBD2. The J call is in doubt because the DNA end fits TRBJ2-7 better. Germline-derived CDR1 and CDR2 are MNHEY and SVGAGI. The CDR3 is 15 amino acids. Written as DNA, the CDR3 is TGTGCCAGCAGTACCACTAGCGGGAGGGCCGGTGAGCAGTACTTC. This gives the protein CASSTTSGRAGEQYF.

The chain combines TRBV30 with TRBJ2-1; TRBD2 aligns across 10 bases. CDR3 length: 15 residues. The germline V gene encodes CDR1 GTSNPN and CDR2 SVGIG (reference sequence). Trimming cost V 2 bases and J 1 base; bases outside gene matches: 2. CDR3 amino acids: CAWSTSGTSYNEQFF. In DNA, the CDR3 is TGTGCCTGGAGTACTAGCGGGACTTCCTACAATGAGCAGTTCTTC.

The rearrangement links TRBV10-3 to TRBJ1-2; D may be TRBD1 (6 bases). This CDR3 is built from 13 residues. The V and J ends lost 11 bases and 6 bases respectively, with 19 bases between them. Germline V lookup: CDR1 ENHRY, CDR2 SYGVKD. CDR3 loop: CASRGAGLDGYTF. In nucleotides, the CDR3 is TGTGCCTCCCGGGGGGCAGGGTTAGATGGCTACACCTTC.

The V and J genes are TRBV15 and TRBJ2-3; D unresolved. V shed 3 bases and J shed 10 bases, with 20 bases lying between them. CDR1 is LNHNV and CDR2 is YYDKDF in the germline V gene (reference sequence). This CDR3 contains 15 residues. The CDR3 sequence is CATSSRGSPQGAQYF. CDR3 coding DNA: TGTGCCACCAGCAGCCGTGGCTCCCCTCAAGGAGCGCAGTATTTT.

This chain uses TRBV7-2 with TRBJ2-2; D not certain. The V gene's germline CDR1 is SGHTA and CDR2 FQGNSA. V was shortened by 1 base and J by 3 bases, with 6 bases between the two germline ends. The CDR3 sequence is 14 residues long. This chain's CDR3 is CASSLVSYTGELFF. DNA for the CDR3: TGTGCCAGCAGCTTAGTCTCTTACACCGGGGAGCTGTTTTTT.

The V call is TRBV20-1, the J call TRBJ2-3, with D possibly being TRBD2 (5 bases). Trimming pared 0 bases from V and 3 bases from J, leaving 13 bases between. The CDR3 has 15 residues. Germline assignment: CDR1 DFQATT and CDR2 SNEGSKA (reference sequence). Here the CDR3 DNA reads TGCAGTGCTAGAGATTATAGGCTAGCTACAGATACGCAGTATTTT. This codes for CSARDYRLATDTQYF.

The genes are TRBV5-1 and TRBJ1-6; D possibly corresponds to TRBD1 (5 bases). Trimming shortened V by 3 bases and J by 7 bases, and 11 bases separated the two germline ends. The V gene's germline CDR1 is SGHRS and CDR2 YFSETQ. The CDR3 loop spans 14 amino acids. The CDR3: CASSYTGRNSPLHF. The CDR3 nucleotides are TGCGCCAGCAGCTATACAGGCCGAAATTCACCCCTCCACTTT.

V usage is TRBV20-1 and J usage is TRBJ1-5; 8 bases match TRBD1. Trimming took 3 bases from V and 7 from J; bases not matched to a gene: 5. The CDR3 runs to 13 residues. Germline V gene lookup returns CDR1 DFQATT and CDR2 SNEGSKA (reference sequence). CDR3 DNA: TGCAGTGCTAGTGAGACAGGGGAACAGCCCCAGCATTTT. Translating it yields CSASETGEQPQHF.

A few counts support this clonotype. The chain is built from TRBV5-1 and TRBJ2-3; a possible D gene is TRBD1 (6 bases). The ends were cut back, 4 bases at V and 8 bases at J, with 23 bases in the middle. The CDR3 spans 16 residues. From germline, CDR1 is SGHRS and CDR2 YFSETQ. CDR3 loop: CASSRPRQEGIGTQYF. CDR3 sequence (DNA): TGCGCCAGCAGCAGACCTAGACAGGAAGGAATTGGTACGCAGTATTTT.

V usage is TRBV20-1 and J usage is TRBJ2-4, with TRBD2 matching over 11 bases. The CDR3 consists of 15 residues. Germline lookup yields CDR1 DFQATT and CDR2 SNEGSKA (reference sequence). With 4 bases clipped from V and 8 bases from J, the junction kept 10 bases outside the gene matches. Here the CDR3 DNA reads TGCAGTGCTATAGACCCTAGCGGGAGGTATGACATTCAGTACTTC. This codes for CSAIDPSGRYDIQYF.

V usage is TRBV20-1 and J usage is TRBJ2-7; D is possibly TRBD1 (6 bases). The V gene lost 4 bases and the J gene lost 0 bases, with 16 bases spanning the gap. Germline CDR1 is DFQATT and CDR2 is SNEGSKA (reference sequence). This CDR3 is built from 15 residues. The CDR3 DNA reads TGCAGTGCTAACCTTCAACAGGGAAACTCCTACGAGCAGTACTTC. Translation gives CSANLQQGNSYEQYF.

The CDR3 coding sequence is TGCGCCAGTGGATACCGGGACAACTTCTATGGCTACACCTTC. Its protein is CASGYRDNFYGYTF. The gene calls are TRBV5-1 and TRBJ1-2, with D perhaps matching TRBD1 (6 bases). Trimming left V 8 bases short and J 4 bases short, with 18 bases between. The CDR3 loop spans 14 amino acids. Germline V gene data show CDR1 as SGHRS and CDR2 as YFSETQ.

This clonotype has a handful of counts. DNA for the CDR3: TGTGCCAGCAGCTTAGTGGGAAGCCAGAATTCACCCCTCCACTTT. As protein: CASSLVGSQNSPLHF. The V and J genes are TRBV11-1 and TRBJ1-6; unclear D gene. The CDR3 is made up of 15 amino acids. Germline CDR1 is SGHAT and CDR2 is FQDESV (reference sequence). Trimming left V 1 base short and J 7 bases short, with 11 bases between.

This rearrangement joins TRBV7-9 to TRBJ2-3; D is uncertain. Germline CDR1 and CDR2: SEHNR and FQNEAQ (reference sequence). This CDR3 region has 15 residues. Trimming took 4 bases from V and 2 from J, leaving 13 bases between them. The chain's CDR3 is CASSYQMGFTDTQYF. CDR3 nucleotide sequence: TGTGCCAGCAGCTACCAGATGGGTTTCACAGATACGCAGTATTTT.

This clonotype was detected once. This chain links TRBV3-1 with TRBJ1-2; D is ambiguous. Trimming stripped 1 base from V and 10 bases from J, with 19 bases between. CDR3 length equals 15 residues. From germline, CDR1 is LGHDT and CDR2 YNNKEL (reference sequence). The CDR3 region has the DNA TGTGCCAGCAGCCAAGTAAGGTCCTTCTATGGGGACTACACCTTC. This gives the protein CASSQVRSFYGDYTF.

The V and J genes are TRBV20-1 and TRBJ1-1, with 7 bases lining up with TRBD1. The CDR3 runs to 13 residues. With V trimmed by 4 bases and J by 4 bases, 6 bases remained unmatched. The germline V gene encodes CDR1 DFQATT and CDR2 SNEGSKA (reference sequence). CDR3 DNA sequence: TGCAGTGCTATTGAGGGGGCTTCCACTGAAGCTTTCTTT. Residues: CSAIEGASTEAFF.

This clonotype has more than one count but fewer than ten. The chain uses TRBV11-2 and TRBJ1-5; a weak D match, TRBD1 (5 bases). The germline V and J ends were trimmed by 2 bases and 7 bases, with 9 bases remaining between them. Germline V CDR1 and CDR2: SGHAT, FQNNGV. CDR3 length: 13 amino acids. The CDR3 is CASSLSRGQPQHF. The DNA for the CDR3 is TGTGCCAGCAGCTTATCCCGGGGGCAGCCCCAGCATTTT.

This clonotype occurred many times. V gene TRBV12-3 or TRBV12-4 combines with J gene TRBJ2-5; D is undetermined. Trimming removed 7 bases at V and 5 bases at J, with 8 bases between. The CDR3 is 11 amino acids. CDR3 protein: CASTLGETQYF. DNA for the CDR3: TGTGCCAGCACCCTCGGGGAGACCCAGTACTTC.

The genes are TRBV7-2 and TRBJ2-5; TRBD2 agrees at 10 bases. J lost 4 bases, V lost 4 bases, and 9 bases had no gene match. The CDR3 runs 16 residues. CDR1 and CDR2 from the germline V gene are SGHTA and FQGNSA. CDR3 nucleotide sequence: TGTGCCAGCAGCTCCGAACCCCCTAGCGGGGGAGAGACCCAGTACTTC. It translates to CASSSEPPSGGETQYF.

The rearrangement joins TRBV20-1 to TRBJ2-7, with no clear D. V lost 1 base and J lost 0, with 13 bases in between. CDR1 and CDR2 (germline): DFQATT, SNEGSKA (reference sequence). This CDR3 is 15 amino acids long. The CDR3 loop is CSARVPGRSSYEQYF. CDR3 coding DNA: TGCAGTGCTAGAGTACCGGGCAGGAGCTCCTACGAGCAGTACTTC.

V usage is TRBV2 and J usage is TRBJ2-7; D is perhaps TRBD1 (5 bases). V gave up 7 bases and J gave up 3 bases, with 16 bases separating them. This CDR3 has 14 residues. The V gene's germline CDR1 is SNHLY and CDR2 FYNNEI. The CDR3 DNA follows: TGTGCCAGCACCGGTCAGGGTATAGACTACGAGCAGTACTTC. It codes for CASTGQGIDYEQYF.

The rearrangement uses TRBV20-1 and TRBJ2-1, with 8 bases lining up with TRBD2. J lost 4 bases, V lost 1 base, and 3 bases had no gene match. CDR3 length: 14 amino acids. The germline V gene encodes CDR1 DFQATT and CDR2 SNEGSKA (reference sequence). The CDR3 region is CSARVAGRYNEQFF. The CDR3 DNA reads TGCAGTGCTAGAGTAGCGGGGAGGTACAATGAGCAGTTCTTC.

This clonotype turned up a few times. The J gene is TRBJ2-4, the V gene TRBV10-3; D not certain. The closer fit of TRBJ2-7 to the DNA end suggests the J call may be wrong. Germline values: CDR1 ENHRY, CDR2 SYGVKD. This CDR3 spans 13 amino acids. The CDR3 bases are TGTGCCATCAGTGCTATGCGAGAGAACGAGCAGTACTTC. Translation gives CAISAMRENEQYF.

This sequence joins TRBV29-1 and TRBJ2-7; TRBD1 agrees at 7 bases. This CDR3 spans 14 amino acids. The germline V gene has CDR1 SQVTM and CDR2 ANQGSEA. With 5 bases clipped from V and 5 bases from J, the junction kept 12 bases outside the gene matches. This CDR3 reads CSVSRGLTGDEQYF. Written as DNA, the CDR3 is TGCAGCGTTTCCCGAGGATTAACAGGGGACGAGCAGTACTTC.

The V gene is TRBV6-5, the J gene TRBJ2-4; perhaps TRBD1 as D (5 bases). Gene TRBJ2-5 matches the end of the DNA better, so the J call may be wrong. Germline lookup yields CDR1 MNHEY and CDR2 SVGAGI. CDR3 length equals 17 residues. This CDR3 reads CASSYSKTSRGQETQYF. In nucleotides, the CDR3 is TGTGCCAGCAGTTACTCGAAAACGTCAAGGGGACAAGAGACCCAGTACTTC.

The chain uses TRBV4-1 and TRBJ2-1; D uncertain. The germline gives CDR1 MGHRA, CDR2 YSYEKL. The CDR3 consists of 15 residues. Trimming left V 1 base short and J 4 bases short, with 11 bases between. CDR3 coding DNA: TGCGCCAGCAGCCAAGTCCCGAACGGGTACAATGAGCAGTTCTTC. Protein: CASSQVPNGYNEQFF.

This clonotype was picked up a small number of times. The gene calls are TRBV27 and TRBJ2-3, with no clear D. V lost 0 bases and J lost 8, with 9 bases in between. This CDR3 has 13 amino acids. Germline values: CDR1 MNHEY, CDR2 SMNVEV (reference sequence). The CDR3 DNA reads TGTGCCAGCAGTTTATCGCTGCAAGGTACGCAGTATTTT. This translates into CASSLSLQGTQYF.

This clonotype has just one count. The chain links TRBV6-5 to TRBJ1-1; weak D call: TRBD1 (6 bases). CDR1 is MNHEY and CDR2 is SVGAGI in the germline V gene. This CDR3 has 15 amino acids. V lost 2 bases, J lost 1 base, and 11 bases lay in between. In nucleotides, the CDR3 is TGTGCCAGCAGTTACAACCCGACAGGGAACACTGAAGCTTTCTTT. Encoded protein: CASSYNPTGNTEAFF.

This chain joins TRBV5-1 and TRBJ2-7; TRBD2 agrees at 7 bases. The germline V gene has CDR1 SGHRS and CDR2 YFSETQ. This CDR3 has 13 amino acids. Trimming at V came to 4 bases and at J to 5 bases, leaving 6 bases not matched to a gene. The DNA for the CDR3 is TGCGCCAGCAGCACTAGCGCAAGGGACGAGCAGTACTTC. It codes for CASSTSARDEQYF. The complete variable domain, with remaining parts taken from reference TRBV5-1 and TRBJ2-7, reads KAGVTQTPRYLIKTRGQQVTLSCSPISGHRSVSWYQQTPGQGLQFLFEYFSETQRNKGNFPGRFSGRQFSNSRSEMNVSTLELGDSALYLCASSTSARDEQYFGPGTRLTVT.